This TCR beta chain was documented in a study of T cell changes during pregnancy in multiple sclerosis. Germline CDR1 reads SGHTA; CDR2 reads FQGNSA. CDR3 size: 16 residues. Trimming removed 2 bases from V and 1 base from J, with 13 bases in between. Here immunoSEQ multiplex PCR was the method, and the copy in TCRdb shows in-frame clones only, minus some. The sample shows around 65,000 clones, 90% of them seen only once. The chain has TRBV7-2 and TRBJ2-3; weak D call: TRBD1 (5 bases). The sequenced sample was peripheral blood, obtained in the first trimester of pregnancy. The source is a female donor in good health, enrolled as a control in a pregnancy study. The CDR3 DNA follows: TGTGCCAGCAGCTTAAGGGCAGGGATGGGCACAGATACGCAGTATTTT. The encoded protein is CASSLRAGMGTDTQYF.